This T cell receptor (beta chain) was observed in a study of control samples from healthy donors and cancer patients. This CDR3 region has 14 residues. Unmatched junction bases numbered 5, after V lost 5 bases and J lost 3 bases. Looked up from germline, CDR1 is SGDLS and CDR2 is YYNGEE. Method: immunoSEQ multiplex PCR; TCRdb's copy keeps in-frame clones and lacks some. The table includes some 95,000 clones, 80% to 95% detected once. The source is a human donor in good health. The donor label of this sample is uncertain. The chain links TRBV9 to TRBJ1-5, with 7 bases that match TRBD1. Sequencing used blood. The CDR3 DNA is TGTGCCAGCAGTGCTGGGACAGACAATCAGCCCCAGCATTTT. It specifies CASSAGTDNQPQHF.